This entry lists 14 T cell receptor beta chains sequenced from one sample in a study of cytomegalovirus exposure and HLA in healthy donors (dated 2017 in TCRdb). The library was prepared using the immunoSEQ multiplex PCR assay. The multiplex PCR relied on a mix of 60 forward primers for TCR Vbeta segments and 13 reverse primers for TCR Jbeta segments. Here the immuneACCESS table is served through TCRdb, limited to in-frame sequences with V and J called. Missing clones are a known gap in these copies; in checked studies unresolved V genes cover under half, and the rest lacks a known reason. The sample table lists 150,000 to 200,000 clones, around 84% of them with a count of one. The leading ten clones occupy more than 1.5% of the sample. Material: PBMCs. The receptors shown here come from a young woman in good health and CMV-seronegative.

The V and J genes are TRBV5-6 and TRBJ2-7; 9 bases fit TRBD2. There are 15 residues in the CDR3. Trimming cost V 0 bases and J 7 bases; bases outside gene matches: 8. Germline V gene lookup returns CDR1 SGHDT and CDR2 YYEEEE. For the CDR3, the DNA is TGTGCCAGCAGCTTGGCCCGGGCGGGAGGGGGAGAGCAGTACTTC. Amino acid sequence: CASSLARAGGGEQYF.

V and J are TRBV9 and TRBJ2-5; 9 positions match TRBD1. The CDR3 loop spans 16 amino acids. V lost 4 bases and J lost 4; bases outside the gene matches: 11. Per the germline V gene, CDR1 is SGDLS and CDR2 is YYNGEE. CDR3 loop: CASSSPGQGPLETQYF. CDR3 nucleotides: TGTGCCAGCAGCTCCCCGGGACAGGGCCCCCTAGAGACCCAGTACTTC. The full variable domain, in which reference TRBV9 and TRBJ2-5 provide the parts outside the CDR3, is DSGVTQTPKHLITATGQRVTLRCSPRSGDLSVYWYQQSLDQGLQFLIQYYNGEERAKGNILERFSAQQFPDLHSELNLSSLELGDSALYFCASSSPGQGPLETQYFGPGTRLLVL.

The V call is TRBV27, the J call TRBJ1-5; D may be TRBD1 (5 bases). The V end was cut by 0 bases, the J end by 3 bases, with 12 bases between. Germline assignment: CDR1 MNHEY and CDR2 SMNVEV (reference sequence). CDR3 length: 16 amino acids. The CDR3 DNA is TGTGCCAGCAGTTTATCGGGGGGAATCGTCAATCAGCCCCAGCATTTT. It codes for CASSLSGGIVNQPQHF.

The chain has TRBV19 and TRBJ2-4, with 8 nucleotides matching TRBD1. The V gene's germline CDR1 is LNHDA and CDR2 SQIVND (reference sequence). J was trimmed by 9 bases and V by 9 bases; bases with no gene match: 13. The CDR3 has 14 amino acids. As DNA, the CDR3 is TGTGCCAGCAGCCCCCGGACAGGGATGAGCATTCAGTACTTC. Residues: CASSPRTGMSIQYF.

V usage is TRBV2 and J usage is TRBJ1-2; 10 bases are shared with TRBD1. CDR3 size: 18 residues. The J segment lost 3 bases and the V segment lost 4 bases, leaving 14 bases of the junction unmatched. Germline V gene lookup returns CDR1 SNHLY and CDR2 FYNNEI. The CDR3 DNA follows: TGTGCCAGCAGTGCACCGGGACAGGGGCCCCGACCTTACTATGGCTACACCTTC. Its protein is CASSAPGQGPRPYYGYTF.

This chain joins TRBV11-2 and TRBJ2-7; tentative D call: TRBD1 (6 bases). The V end lost 5 bases, the J end lost 4 bases, and 18 bases lay between the germline ends. In germline, CDR1 is SGHAT, CDR2 FQNNGV. The CDR3 has 15 residues. In DNA, the CDR3 is TGTGCCAGCAGCCCGCTCCGTCGGCAGGGGTACGAGCAGTACTTC. This codes for CASSPLRRQGYEQYF.

The chain joins TRBV6-1 to TRBJ2-5, with 9 positions matching TRBD1. From germline, CDR1 is MNHNS and CDR2 SASEGT. This CDR3 comprises 18 residues. Unmatched junction bases numbered 12, after V lost 2 bases and J lost 2 bases. Here the CDR3 reads CASSENWGDRVLQETQYF. The CDR3 coding sequence is TGTGCCAGCAGTGAAAATTGGGGGGACAGGGTCCTACAAGAGACCCAGTACTTC.

This clone was seen a single time. The chain couples TRBV7-2 to TRBJ1-5; 9 nucleotides match TRBD1. CDR1 and CDR2 (germline): SGHTA, FQGNSA. The ends lost 3 bases at V and 6 bases at J; junction bases unmatched: 9. The CDR3 contains 16 residues. Here the CDR3 reads CASSFGGTGRTQPQHF. Written as DNA, the CDR3 is TGTGCCAGCAGCTTTGGGGGGACAGGGAGGACTCAGCCCCAGCATTTT.

J is TRBJ2-3 and V is TRBV5-4, with 8 bases that match TRBD2. Germline CDR1 SGHNT, CDR2 YYREEE (reference sequence). This CDR3 comprises 14 residues. Trimming cost V 3 bases and J 6 bases; bases outside gene matches: 6. The CDR3 DNA sequence: TGTGCCAGCAGCTCTAGCGGGTCGGGGGATACGCAGTATTTT. It encodes CASSSSGSGDTQYF.

This chain joins TRBV6-6 and TRBJ1-1; 7 bases are a match to TRBD1. The ends lost 6 bases at V and 4 bases at J; junction bases unmatched: 5. This CDR3 region has 13 residues. In germline, CDR1 is MNHNY, CDR2 SVGAGI (reference sequence). The CDR3 here is CASRRGRSTEAFF. The CDR3 DNA is TGTGCCAGCAGGAGGGGGCGCAGCACTGAAGCTTTCTTT.

This CDR3 reads CASSAGTGGQANYGYTF. The CDR3 coding sequence is TGTGCCAGCAGCGCCGGGACAGGGGGCCAAGCTAACTATGGCTACACCTTC. The chain recombines TRBV5-4 with TRBJ1-2; the match to TRBD1 covers 12 bases. The junction had 7 bases not matched to a gene; V was cut back by 4 bases and J by 0 bases. The germline CDR1 and CDR2 sequences are SGHNT and YYREEE (reference sequence). This CDR3 spans 17 amino acids.

This chain uses TRBV27 with TRBJ2-2; the match to TRBD2 covers 10 bases. The trim removed 3 bases at V and 8 bases at J, leaving 6 bases unmatched. The CDR3 loop spans 15 amino acids. CDR1 and CDR2 from the germline V gene are MNHEY and SMNVEV (reference sequence). The CDR3 protein is CASSFGTSEGGELFF. The CDR3 region has the DNA TGTGCCAGCAGTTTTGGGACTAGCGAGGGAGGGGAGCTGTTTTTT.

This clone has only a few counts. The chain recombines TRBV25-1 with TRBJ1-1; TRBD1 matches 9 bases. The junction had 5 bases not matched to a gene; V was cut back by 4 bases and J by 5 bases. This CDR3 comprises 14 residues. Germline CDR1 reads MGHDK; CDR2 reads SYGVNS. CDR3 bases: TGTGCCAGCAGTGTAGGGACAGGGATAACTGAAGCTTTCTTT. Encoded protein: CASSVGTGITEAFF.

The rearrangement links TRBV6-5 to TRBJ2-5; 13 bases line up with TRBD2. Germline trimming cut 5 bases from V and 4 bases from J; bases unmatched to any gene: 4. This CDR3 is built from 15 residues. CDR1 is MNHEY and CDR2 is SVGAGI in the germline V gene. The CDR3 DNA reads TGTGCCAGCAGTCGGACTAGCGGGAGAGGAGAGACCCAGTACTTC. This sequence encodes CASSRTSGRGETQYF.